This passage covers 30 T cell receptor beta chains from one sample sequenced in a study of T-cell memory formation after mild COVID-19. In TCRdb, the 5' RACE reads were re-called with MiXCR into one record per CDR3 protein. Altogether under 600,000 distinct CDR3 sequences are present, 20% to 25% being singletons, with the ten largest covering approximately 8.4%. What was sequenced was PBMCs or a T cell subset sorted from them (not recorded which). These receptors all stem from an adult woman who had mild COVID-19 (a few samples of this study predate the infection). Cell type and time point are not known.

This clonotype was detected only a few times. CDR3: CASSTSRDSASYEQYF. DNA for the CDR3: TGTGCCAGCAGCACGTCCCGGGACAGTGCGTCCTACGAGCAGTACTTC. This chain uses TRBV2 with TRBJ2-7, with 7 bases lining up with TRBD1. With V trimmed by 6 bases and J by 1 base, 12 bases remained unmatched. The CDR3 covers 16 residues. From germline, CDR1 is SNHLY and CDR2 FYNNEI.

The rearrangement links TRBV4-1 to TRBJ2-3; D gene ambiguous. Trimming took off 1 base at V and 2 bases at J, with 7 bases between the two ends. The CDR3 extends over 14 amino acids. Germline V CDR1 and CDR2: MGHRA, YSYEKL. The CDR3 loop is CASSQGLNTDTQYF. The CDR3 DNA is TGCGCCAGCAGCCAAGGTCTCAACACAGATACGCAGTATTTT.

In this sample, this clonotype turned up a few times. The chain joins TRBV7-2 to TRBJ2-5, with D unresolved. There are 12 residues in the CDR3. Trimming left V 5 bases short and J 2 bases short, with 6 bases between. Germline V gene data show CDR1 as SGHTA and CDR2 as FQGNSA. Here the CDR3 DNA reads TGTGCCAGCAGCAGGGCTCAAGAGACCCAGTACTTC. Translation gives CASSRAQETQYF.

This clonotype was detected a few times. The chain links TRBV4-3 to TRBJ2-1; TRBD2 matches 10 bases. Germline V gene sequence: CDR1 LGHNA, CDR2 YSLEER. The CDR3 has 17 amino acids. J gave up 0 bases and V 5 bases, and 7 bases lay outside the gene matches. The chain's CDR3 is CASSEGTSASSYNEQFF. In DNA form, the CDR3 reads TGCGCCAGCAGCGAGGGGACTAGCGCGAGCTCCTACAATGAGCAGTTCTTC.

This clonotype was seen a few times. The rearrangement links TRBV7-9 to TRBJ2-3; a possible D gene is TRBD2 (6 bases). This CDR3 contains 14 residues. V dropped 10 bases and J dropped 2 bases, with 16 bases sitting between them. Germline lookup yields CDR1 SEHNR and CDR2 FQNEAQ (reference sequence). The CDR3 reads CANDLAPVTDTQYF. The CDR3 DNA follows: TGTGCCAACGATCTAGCGCCCGTCACAGATACGCAGTATTTT.

This clonotype was picked up many times. The rearrangement joins TRBV7-6 to TRBJ2-7; 7 bases fit TRBD2. V lost 5 bases and J lost 3; bases outside the gene matches: 13. The CDR3 contains 16 residues. The germline CDR1 and CDR2 sequences are SGHVS and FNYEAQ. The CDR3: CASSKEAGLLYYEQYF. CDR3 bases: TGTGCCAGCAGCAAGGAAGCGGGGCTTCTATACTACGAGCAGTACTTC.

This clonotype was counted only a few times. This CDR3 reads CSARESPGLAGFEQYF. The CDR3 DNA sequence: TGCAGTGCTAGAGAGAGCCCGGGACTAGCGGGGTTTGAGCAGTACTTC. The gene calls are TRBV20-1 and TRBJ2-7; TRBD2 matches 13 bases. CDR3 length equals 16 residues. The germline gives CDR1 DFQATT, CDR2 SNEGSKA (reference sequence). With V trimmed by 0 bases and J by 7 bases, 9 bases remained unmatched.

The chain joins TRBV29-1 to TRBJ2-3; 10 bases line up with TRBD2. This CDR3 comprises 15 residues. From germline, CDR1 is SQVTM and CDR2 ANQGSEA. The ends lost 2 bases at V and 5 bases at J; junction bases unmatched: 7. The CDR3 loop reads CSVEPGLASGDTQYF. The CDR3 nucleotides are TGCAGCGTTGAACCGGGACTAGCGTCCGGAGATACGCAGTATTTT.

This clonotype has only a few counts. The chain uses TRBV20-1 and TRBJ1-5; D possibly corresponds to TRBD1 (5 bases). The germline V and J ends were trimmed by 5 bases and 1 base, with 18 bases remaining between them. Looked up from germline, CDR1 is DFQATT and CDR2 is SNEGSKA (reference sequence). This CDR3 is 16 amino acids long. CDR3 sequence: CSAPPRLGESNQPQHF. The CDR3 region has the DNA TGCAGTGCTCCCCCCCGCCTGGGGGAGAGCAATCAGCCCCAGCATTTT.

The chain employs TRBV24-1 and TRBJ2-1, with 9 nucleotides matching TRBD2. CDR1 KGHDR and CDR2 SFDVKD come from the germline V gene. The J segment lost 9 bases and the V segment lost 9 bases, leaving 23 bases of the junction unmatched. The length of the CDR3 is 18 residues. CDR3 in DNA: TGTGCCACCGAAGGGACTAGGCGGGGATGGCTAGCGGGAAGTGAGCAGTTCTTC. Protein product: CATEGTRRGWLAGSEQFF.

This clonotype was recorded a few times. The chain is built from TRBV30 and TRBJ2-7; TRBD2 might be the D (5 bases). Per the germline V gene, CDR1 is GTSNPN and CDR2 is SVGIG (reference sequence). Trimming stripped 2 bases from V and 4 bases from J, with 12 bases between. The CDR3 length is 13 residues. CDR3 sequence: CAWSPHPGYEQYF. The CDR3 coding sequence is TGTGCCTGGAGTCCCCACCCGGGATACGAGCAGTACTTC.

This clonotype has ten or more counts. This chain uses TRBV18 with TRBJ2-7; unclear D gene. V lost 2 bases to trimming and J lost 4 bases, with 12 bases between them. The CDR3 has 14 residues. CDR1 and CDR2 from the germline V gene are KGHSH and LQKENI. The CDR3 sequence is CASSPDHSRYEQYF. In nucleotides, the CDR3 is TGTGCCAGCTCACCAGATCACAGTAGATACGAGCAGTACTTC.

V is TRBV29-1 and J is TRBJ2-5; D gene uncertain. In germline, CDR1 is SQVTM, CDR2 ANQGSEA. Trimming left V 5 bases short and J 0 bases short, with 7 bases between. The CDR3 spans 12 residues. As DNA, the CDR3 is TGCAGCGTTAAACAGTACCAAGAGACCCAGTACTTC. This translates into CSVKQYQETQYF. Full variable domain (missing parts from reference TRBV29-1 and TRBJ2-5): SAVISQKPSRDICQRGTSLTIQCQVDSQVTMMFWYRQQPGQSLTLIATANQGSEATYESGFVIDKFPISRPNLTFSTLTVSNMSPEDSSIYLCSVKQYQETQYFGPGTRLLVL.

The chain joins TRBV20-1 to TRBJ1-1; D is undetermined. Trimming stripped 6 bases from V and 4 bases from J, with 9 bases between. CDR3 length: 11 amino acids. Germline lookup yields CDR1 DFQATT and CDR2 SNEGSKA (reference sequence). CDR3 DNA sequence: TGCAGTGCCATCTCGCGCACTGAAGCTTTCTTT. As protein: CSAISRTEAFF.

This clonotype was seen more than once but under ten times. The V call is TRBV12-3 or TRBV12-4, the J call TRBJ2-7; possibly TRBD1 for D (5 bases). Trimming left V 2 bases short and J 0 bases short, with 8 bases between. The CDR3 contains 14 residues. The CDR3 DNA is TGTGCCAGCAGTTTATACCAGGGCTCCTACGAGCAGTACTTC. Encoded protein: CASSLYQGSYEQYF.

This clonotype appeared a single time. The V call is TRBV6-5, the J call TRBJ2-6, with D unclear. Trimming shortened V by 5 bases and J by 0 bases, and 8 bases separated the two germline ends. This CDR3 is built from 15 residues. Germline-derived CDR1 and CDR2 are MNHEY and SVGAGI. The CDR3 spells CASSNLISGANVLTF. The DNA of the CDR3 is TGTGCCAGCAGTAACTTAATCTCTGGGGCCAACGTCCTGACTTTC.

The V and J genes are TRBV4-1 and TRBJ2-2; D is uncertain. The CDR3 consists of 14 residues. Trimming stripped 3 bases from V and 1 base from J, with 6 bases between. In germline, CDR1 is MGHRA, CDR2 YSYEKL. CDR3 DNA: TGCGCCAGCAGCCATACGGGGAACACCGGGGAGCTGTTTTTT. The encoded protein is CASSHTGNTGELFF.

The chain couples TRBV11-2 to TRBJ2-7; D uncertain. Germline values: CDR1 SGHAT, CDR2 FQNNGV. The CDR3 runs 14 residues. V lost 0 bases, J lost 0 bases, and 6 bases lay in between. The CDR3 reads CASSLERRSYEQYF. The CDR3, as DNA: TGTGCCAGCAGCTTAGAACGCCGCTCCTACGAGCAGTACTTC. The variable domain in full, with the rest retrieved from reference TRBV11-2 and TRBJ2-7, is EAGVAQSPRYKIIEKRQSVAFWCNPISGHATLYWYQQILGQGPKLLIQFQNNGVVDDSQLPKDRFSAERLKGVDSTLKIQPAKLEDSAVYLCASSLERRSYEQYFGPGTRLTVT.

The chain joins TRBV20-1 to TRBJ1-1; D possibly corresponds to TRBD1 (5 bases). Germline CDR1 reads DFQATT; CDR2 reads SNEGSKA (reference sequence). Trimming shortened V by 1 base and J by 1 base, and 7 bases separated the two germline ends. The CDR3 loop spans 13 amino acids. This CDR3 reads CSARGDSNTEAFF. Written as DNA, the CDR3 is TGCAGTGCTAGAGGGGACTCGAACACTGAAGCTTTCTTT.

The chain carries TRBV18 and TRBJ2-4; the D gene is possibly TRBD1 (6 bases). The V end lost 4 bases, the J end lost 7 bases, and 14 bases lay between the germline ends. This CDR3 has 14 residues. Looked up from germline, CDR1 is KGHSH and CDR2 is LQKENI. The CDR3 is CASSQGTTGNIQYF. The DNA for the CDR3 is TGTGCCAGCTCACAAGGGACAACTGGGAACATTCAGTACTTC.

Only a few counts were recorded for this clonotype. The V and J genes are TRBV7-3 and TRBJ2-7; D not certain. This CDR3 is built from 15 residues. Germline-derived CDR1 and CDR2 are SGHTA and FQGTGA. Trimming took 5 bases from V and 4 from J, leaving 18 bases between them. In DNA, the CDR3 is TGTGCCAGCAGCCAGAGCCATGGCTTGGGGTACGAGCAGTACTTC. Translated: CASSQSHGLGYEQYF. Looking up the rest from reference TRBV7-3 and TRBJ2-7 gives the full variable domain: GAGVSQTPSNKVTEKGKYVELRCDPISGHTALYWYRQSLGQGPEFLIYFQGTGAADDSGLPNDRFFAVRPEGSVSTLKIQRTERGDSAVYLCASSQSHGLGYEQYFGPGTRLTVT.

This clonotype has a handful of counts. This chain uses TRBV7-9 with TRBJ2-7; 9 nucleotides match TRBD1. Per the germline V gene, CDR1 is SEHNR and CDR2 is FQNEAQ (reference sequence). The CDR3 totals 15 residues. Trimming removed 4 bases from V and 6 bases from J; junction bases left unmatched: 10. CDR3: CASSSRPGQGFEQYF. As DNA, the CDR3 is TGTGCCAGCAGCTCGAGGCCGGGACAGGGTTTCGAGCAGTACTTC.

The rearrangement links TRBV20-1 to TRBJ2-7, with TRBD1 matching 8 bases. Germline V gives CDR1 DFQATT, CDR2 SNEGSKA (reference sequence). The CDR3 spans 13 residues. Trimming cost V 5 bases and J 3 bases; bases outside gene matches: 6. The CDR3 loop is CSAGRQGIYEQYF. The CDR3 DNA reads TGCAGTGCTGGTCGACAGGGGATCTACGAGCAGTACTTC.

The chain carries TRBV20-1 and TRBJ2-7; 7 nucleotides align to TRBD1. V lost 0 bases to trimming and J lost 4 bases; unmatched junction nucleotides: 9. This CDR3 region has 15 residues. Germline loops: CDR1 DFQATT, CDR2 SNEGSKA (reference sequence). CDR3 sequence: CSAREETGNRYEQYF. CDR3 coding DNA: TGCAGTGCTAGAGAGGAGACAGGGAATAGGTACGAGCAGTACTTC.

This clonotype was seen a handful of times. The chain uses TRBV18 and TRBJ2-6, with 9 bases aligning to TRBD1. Germline trimming cut 4 bases from V and 1 base from J; bases unmatched to any gene: 5. This CDR3 contains 17 residues. Germline values: CDR1 KGHSH, CDR2 LQKENI. The CDR3 spells CASSRGTGKSGANVLTF. In nucleotides, the CDR3 is TGTGCCAGCTCACGCGGGACAGGGAAATCTGGGGCCAACGTCCTGACTTTC.

The chain joins TRBV3-1 to TRBJ2-7; TRBD1 or TRBD2 may be the D gene (5 bases each). Trimming left V 1 base short and J 3 bases short, with 10 bases between. The germline V gene encodes CDR1 LGHDT and CDR2 YNNKEL (reference sequence). This CDR3 has 14 amino acids. The CDR3 spells CASSQVVGVYEQYF. The CDR3 DNA sequence: TGTGCCAGCAGCCAAGTGGTGGGGGTCTACGAGCAGTACTTC.

This clonotype was picked up a small number of times. This rearrangement joins TRBV7-2 to TRBJ2-5, with 8 bases matching TRBD2. The ends lost 2 bases at V and 3 bases at J; junction bases unmatched: 2. Germline V gene sequence: CDR1 SGHTA, CDR2 FQGNSA. This CDR3 contains 14 residues. The CDR3 loop reads CASSLSGSKETQYF. CDR3 bases: TGTGCCAGCAGCTTAAGCGGGAGCAAAGAGACCCAGTACTTC.

A few counts support this clonotype. The chain carries TRBV7-2 and TRBJ2-2; the D gene is possibly TRBD2 (6 bases). V was clipped by 6 bases and J by 3 bases, with 17 bases between them. This CDR3 has 16 amino acids. Germline lookup yields CDR1 SGHTA and CDR2 FQGNSA. CDR3 sequence: CASRTTLASHTGELFF. The CDR3 DNA reads TGTGCCAGCAGAACGACGCTAGCGAGCCACACCGGGGAGCTGTTTTTT. Full variable domain (rest looked up from reference TRBV7-2 and TRBJ2-2): GAGVSQSPSNKVTEKGKDVELRCDPISGHTALYWYRQSLGQGLEFLIYFQGNSAPDKSGLPSDRFSAERTGGSVSTLTIQRTQQEDSAVYLCASRTTLASHTGELFFGEGSRLTVL.

This clonotype has more than one count but fewer than ten. The V and J genes are TRBV29-1 and TRBJ2-7, with D possibly being TRBD1 (6 bases). The germline CDR1 and CDR2 sequences are SQVTM and ANQGSEA. Between the trimmed V and J ends, which lost 4 bases and 0 bases, there was a span of 7 bases. The CDR3 runs 12 residues. CDR3 amino acids: CSVAGHSYEQYF. In nucleotides, the CDR3 is TGCAGCGTTGCGGGACACTCCTACGAGCAGTACTTC.

J is TRBJ1-2 and V is TRBV24-1; D is unresolved. The germline V gene has CDR1 KGHDR and CDR2 SFDVKD. CDR3 size: 14 residues. Trimming pared 4 bases from V and 4 bases from J, leaving 12 bases between. CDR3 DNA: TGTGCCACCAGTGACTACAGTACGTCCTATGGCTACACCTTC. Its translation: CATSDYSTSYGYTF.